These 7 T cell receptor beta chains were all obtained from the same sample, sequenced in a study of blood T cell repertoires in COVID-19. Sequencing was performed with immunoSEQ multiplex PCR; in TCRdb, only in-frame clones are kept and a portion is missing. Altogether under 300,000 clones are present, 88% being singletons, with the ten largest covering 2% to 2.5%. Sequenced material: PBMCs or T cells enriched from blood (not recorded which). All receptors derive from a woman aged 60-75 years in a cohort exposed to, infected with or recovered from COVID-19 (not recorded which).

This rearrangement joins TRBV7-9 to TRBJ2-1, with 11 bases lining up with TRBD1. CDR1 is SEHNR and CDR2 is FQNEAQ in the germline V gene (reference sequence). With V trimmed by 5 bases and J by 8 bases, 5 bases remained unmatched. The CDR3 runs 14 residues. The CDR3 loop is CASSPSGQGDEQFF. The CDR3 DNA is TGTGCCAGCAGCCCCTCGGGACAGGGGGATGAGCAGTTCTTC.

V is TRBV25-1 and J is TRBJ2-2, with TRBD2 matching 13 bases. Trimming took 4 bases from V and 7 from J; bases not matched to a gene: 3. The CDR3 consists of 15 residues. The germline V gene encodes CDR1 MGHDK and CDR2 SYGVNS. Written as DNA, the CDR3 is TGTGCCAGCAGTGCCCGGACTAGCGGGAGCGGGGAGCTGTTTTTT. As protein: CASSARTSGSGELFF.

There are a few counts of this clone. CDR3 in amino acids: CASSLDRGTGELFF. The CDR3 bases are TGTGCCAGCAGCCTCGACAGGGGCACCGGGGAGCTGTTTTTT. This chain connects TRBV4-2 to TRBJ2-2; TRBD1 aligns across 8 bases. Germline V gene sequence: CDR1 LGHNA, CDR2 YNFKEQ. CDR3 length: 14 residues. The V and J ends lost 4 bases and 4 bases, in that order; junction bases with no gene match: 2.

The V gene is TRBV11-1, the J gene TRBJ2-7; D perhaps matches TRBD1 (6 bases). This CDR3 is 12 amino acids long. Trimming cost V 4 bases and J 4 bases, with 8 bases left between them. CDR1 SGHAT and CDR2 FQDESV come from the germline V gene (reference sequence). The CDR3 spells CASSSQGYEQYF. As DNA, the CDR3 is TGTGCCAGCAGCTCGCAGGGGTACGAGCAGTACTTC.

The table lists this clone with a count of one. CDR3 loop: CAIGRRGALAGYTF. CDR3 bases: TGTGCCATCGGACGTCGGGGGGCGCTGGCTGGCTACACCTTC. V is TRBV5-4 and J is TRBJ1-2; tentatively, D is TRBD1 (6 bases). V was shortened by 9 bases and J by 7 bases, with 22 bases between the two germline ends. Germline values: CDR1 SGHNT, CDR2 YYREEE (reference sequence). The CDR3 consists of 14 residues.

This chain joins TRBV21-1 and TRBJ2-1; the table's D call of TRBD2 was not tested on the DNA. TRBV21-1 counts as a pseudogene. The CDR3 runs to 12 residues. The CDR3 reads CASSKKLREQFF. CDR3 bases: TGTGCCAGCAGCAAAAAATTGAGAGAACAGTTCTTC.

The chain couples TRBV5-1 to TRBJ1-3; D uncertain. V was shortened by 3 bases and J by 2 bases, with 12 bases between the two germline ends. Germline V gene lookup returns CDR1 SGHRS and CDR2 YFSETQ. The CDR3 has 15 amino acids. For the CDR3, the DNA is TGCGCCAGCAGCTCAAGCGGGAACGCTGGAAACACCATATATTTT. Translation gives CASSSSGNAGNTIYF.